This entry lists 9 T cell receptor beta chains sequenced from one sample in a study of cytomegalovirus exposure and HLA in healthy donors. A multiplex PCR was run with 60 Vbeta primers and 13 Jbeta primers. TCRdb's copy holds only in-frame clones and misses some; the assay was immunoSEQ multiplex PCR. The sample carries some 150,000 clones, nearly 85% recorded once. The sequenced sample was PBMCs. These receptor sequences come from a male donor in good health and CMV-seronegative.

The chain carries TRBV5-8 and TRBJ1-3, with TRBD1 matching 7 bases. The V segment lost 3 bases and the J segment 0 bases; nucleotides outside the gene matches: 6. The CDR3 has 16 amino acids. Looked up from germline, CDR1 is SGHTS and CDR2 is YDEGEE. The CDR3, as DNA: TGTGCCAGCAGCTCCTGGGACAGCCACTCTGGAAACACCATATATTTT. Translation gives CASSSWDSHSGNTIYF.

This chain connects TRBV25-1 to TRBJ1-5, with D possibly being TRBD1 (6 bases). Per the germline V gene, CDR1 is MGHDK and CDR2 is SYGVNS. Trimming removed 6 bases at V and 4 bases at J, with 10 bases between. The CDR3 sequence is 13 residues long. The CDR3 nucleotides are TGTGCCAGCAGCAAGACAGGAAATCAGCCCCAGCATTTT. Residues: CASSKTGNQPQHF.

CDR3 sequence: CAISGTGDYNEQFF. CDR3 sequence (DNA): TGTGCCATCAGTGGGACAGGGGACTACAATGAGCAGTTCTTC. The rearrangement joins TRBV10-3 to TRBJ2-1, with 9 bases fitting TRBD1. Per germline, CDR1 ENHRY and CDR2 SYGVKD. CDR3 length equals 14 residues. Germline trimming cut 4 bases from V and 3 bases from J; bases unmatched to any gene: 1.

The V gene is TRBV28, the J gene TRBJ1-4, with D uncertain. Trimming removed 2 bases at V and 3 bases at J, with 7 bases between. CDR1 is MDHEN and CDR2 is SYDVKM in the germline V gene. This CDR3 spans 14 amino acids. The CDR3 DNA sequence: TGTGCCAGCAGTTTAAACAGCCCTAATGAAAAACTGTTTTTT. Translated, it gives CASSLNSPNEKLFF.

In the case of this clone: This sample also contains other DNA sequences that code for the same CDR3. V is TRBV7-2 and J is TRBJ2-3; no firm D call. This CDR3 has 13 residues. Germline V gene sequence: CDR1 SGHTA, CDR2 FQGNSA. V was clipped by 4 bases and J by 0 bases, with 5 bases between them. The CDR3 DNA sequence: TGTGCCAGCAGCTCCACAAGCACAGATACGCAGTATTTT. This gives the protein CASSSTSTDTQYF.

CDR3 DNA sequence: TGTGCCAGCAGCGCCCGGGGGGGGGCCCCTACCGCAGATACGCAGTATTTT. Protein sequence: CASSARGGAPTADTQYF. This sequence joins TRBV25-1 and TRBJ2-3, with 8 bases lining up with TRBD2. CDR3 length: 17 amino acids. Germline V gives CDR1 MGHDK, CDR2 SYGVNS. The ends lost 6 bases at V and 4 bases at J; junction bases unmatched: 15.

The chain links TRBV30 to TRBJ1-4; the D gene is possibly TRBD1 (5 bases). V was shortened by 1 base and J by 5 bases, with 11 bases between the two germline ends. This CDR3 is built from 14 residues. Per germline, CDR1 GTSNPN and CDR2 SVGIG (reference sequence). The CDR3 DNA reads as TGTGCCTGGAGTGCCGGGCAGGGCAATGAAAAACTGTTTTTT. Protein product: CAWSAGQGNEKLFF.

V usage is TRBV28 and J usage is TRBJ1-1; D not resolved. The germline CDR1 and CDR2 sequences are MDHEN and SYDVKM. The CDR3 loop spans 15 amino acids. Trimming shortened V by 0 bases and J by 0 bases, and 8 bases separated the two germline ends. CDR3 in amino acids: CASSLWAGMNTEAFF. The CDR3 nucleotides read TGTGCCAGCAGTTTATGGGCCGGGATGAACACTGAAGCTTTCTTT. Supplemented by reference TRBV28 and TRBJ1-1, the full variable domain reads DVKVTQSSRYLVKRTGEKVFLECVQDMDHENMFWYRQDPGLGLRLIYFSYDVKMKEKGDIPEGYSVSREKKERFSLILESASTNQTSMYLCASSLWAGMNTEAFFGQGTRLTVV.

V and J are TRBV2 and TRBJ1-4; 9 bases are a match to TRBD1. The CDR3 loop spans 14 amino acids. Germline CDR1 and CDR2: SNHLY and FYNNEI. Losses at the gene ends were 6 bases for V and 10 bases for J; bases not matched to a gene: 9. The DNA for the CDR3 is TGTGCCAGCAGCCCGGACAGGGGACGCGTAAAACTGTTTTTT. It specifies CASSPDRGRVKLFF.